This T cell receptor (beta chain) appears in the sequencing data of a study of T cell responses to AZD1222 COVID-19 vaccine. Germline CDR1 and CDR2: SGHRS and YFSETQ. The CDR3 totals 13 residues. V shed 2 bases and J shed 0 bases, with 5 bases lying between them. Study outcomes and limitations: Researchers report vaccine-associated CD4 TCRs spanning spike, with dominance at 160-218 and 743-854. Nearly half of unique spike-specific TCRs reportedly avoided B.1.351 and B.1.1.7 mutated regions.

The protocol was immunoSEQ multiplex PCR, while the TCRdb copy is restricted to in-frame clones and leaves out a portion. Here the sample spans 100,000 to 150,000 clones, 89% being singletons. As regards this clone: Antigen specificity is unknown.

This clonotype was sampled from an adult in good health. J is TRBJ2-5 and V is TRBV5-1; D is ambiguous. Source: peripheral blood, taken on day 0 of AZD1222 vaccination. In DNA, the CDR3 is TGCGCCAGCAGCTTTACGTACCAAGAGACCCAGTACTTC. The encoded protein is CASSFTYQETQYF.